This T cell receptor beta chain was sequenced in a study of neurological immune-mediated disorders (dated by TCRdb to the late 2010s). General notes on the study: Peripheral blood TCR-beta repertoires from HTLV-I-associated myelopathy (HAM/TSP) patients, multiple sclerosis patients and healthy controls were compared by UMI-based sequencing. The approximately 100 TCR-beta libraries included longitudinal samples, technical triplicates and paired sorted CD4+ and CD8+ T-cell subsets alongside PBMC samples. Longitudinal HAM/TSP and healthy donors were sampled at 3 time-points each (about 3-40 month intervals). The cohort included 60 to 70 subjects: some 14 with HAM/TSP, some 35 with multiple sclerosis, and approximately 20 healthy controls. Overall study results and their limits: The highest TCR clonal expansion was observed in HAM/TSP patients, whereas the lowest was observed in MS patients, even when compared with healthy controls. Across subjects, expanded clones never shared an identical CDR3 amino acid sequence, which suggests that the TCR-beta repertoires in every group were private.

Read against the paper, the sample's time point label means: longitudinal time-point 2. The healthy controls were volunteers from blood banks in Maryland, USA. For unsorted PBMC libraries, 2 million PBMCs were used after storage in RNAlater at -80 degrees C until RNA extraction. PBMCs were separated from peripheral blood using Ficoll-Hypaque density gradient centrifugation and then cryopreserved in liquid nitrogen. On this clonotype itself: The antigen this receptor binds is unknown. It has no much larger one-base neighbor in the sample; base qualities were not kept.

cDNA was synthesized by template-switch 5'RACE using a primer carrying a 10-nucleotide random unique molecular identifier by which each TCR transcript was tagged. Every sequencing run yielded over 180 million TCR-beta sequences covering 15-18 subjects. The RNeasy kit was used for extraction of total RNA. TCR-beta VDJ regions were amplified with primers for the TCR constant region and the 5'RACE anchor, using the KAPA Real-time Library Amplification kit. Sample indexes and Illumina adaptors were added in a first PCR, and a second PCR then increased library yield. After purification with Ampure beads, the TCR product of roughly 650 bp was size-selected on a 2% E-gel SizeSelection system. Before pooling, libraries had their quality checked on a Bioanalyzer, their concentration measured with Qubit, and their quantity determined with the Kapa Library Quantification kit. Paired-end 2 x 150 bp sequencing of the libraries was performed on an Illumina HiSeq 2500. To increase sequence diversity, roughly 25-31% phiX was spiked into each library pool. The study's own analysis went as follows. Quality-filtered reads were processed with the UMI-based MiGEC pipeline, which removed over 75% of raw TCR sequences during error correction. VDJ genes were aligned to IMGT germline references, and clonotypes were defined by unique CDR3 amino acid sequence plus V-J genes. Clonal expansion, Shannon diversity and CDR3 relatedness were evaluated with VDJtools (CalcPairwiseDistances, ClusterSamples), while phylogenetic trees were built in CLCbio workbench. Expanded clones were defined as having at least 8 unique UMIs, based on coefficient-of-variation modelling across technical triplicates. In TCRdb, the public reads were trimmed at Q25 with fastp and aligned with MiXCR, with productive beta chains retained. Entries that share a CDR3 protein sequence are merged under the most common genes and DNA. TCRdb's processing, not the authors' own work, is the source of the V and J calls. The sample table contains over 55,000 distinct CDR3 sequences; only one count was recorded for more than 8% of them. Approximately 12% of the sample rests with the top ten.

As encoded in the germline V gene (reference sequence), CDR1 is MNHEY while CDR2 is SMNVEV. V drops 6 bases and J drops 8 bases, leaving 22 bases in between. The CDR3 measures 15 amino acids from cysteine to phenylalanine. CDR3 DNA is the only sequence kept; it has 45 bases, read in frame from the first base. This clonotype was obtained from a man aged 25-40 years in good health. Here the chain combines TRBV27 and TRBJ1-2; TRBD1 might be the D gene, on 5 matching bases. Material: PBMCs. The CDR3 protein: CASRSLGPELRGYTF. The nucleotides read TGTGCCAGCAGATCCCTGGGACCTGAGCTCCGAGGCTACACCTTC.